The 6 T cell receptor beta chains below all came from one sample that was sequenced in a study of early stage breast cancer tumors. Data came from immunoSEQ multiplex PCR; TCRdb stores just in-frame clones and leaves some out. The sample lists about 28,000 clones; about 59% were seen once. The sample consisted of breast tumor tissue. These receptors all come from a person aged 45-60 years with breast cancer.

This clone has just a few counts. V usage is TRBV4-2 and J usage is TRBJ2-1; 7 bases are a match to TRBD2. The trim removed 0 bases at V and 3 bases at J, leaving 11 bases unmatched. CDR3 length: 18 residues. CDR1 and CDR2 from the germline V gene are LGHNA and YNFKEQ. CDR3 DNA sequence: TGTGCCAGCAGCCAAGAAATACAGCTAGCGGATAGCTACAATGAGCAGTTCTTC. Translation: CASSQEIQLADSYNEQFF.

The rearrangement uses TRBV7-2 and TRBJ2-2, with D possibly being TRBD1 or TRBD2 (5 bases each). CDR3 length equals 15 residues. The germline V gene encodes CDR1 SGHTA and CDR2 FQGNSA. The V gene lost 7 bases and the J gene lost 1 base, with 13 bases spanning the gap. CDR3 protein: CASNLKRGNTGELFF. The DNA of the CDR3 is TGTGCCAGCAACTTGAAGAGGGGGAACACCGGGGAGCTGTTTTTT.

This clone was detected only a few times. The V gene is TRBV18, the J gene TRBJ1-1, with TRBD1 matching over 12 bases. Germline CDR1 and CDR2: KGHSH and LQKENI. The ends lost 4 bases at V and 5 bases at J; junction bases unmatched: 2. The CDR3 is 14 amino acids. The CDR3 region has the DNA TGTGCCAGCTCACTGGGACAGGGGGCAACTGAAGCTTTCTTT. Amino acid sequence: CASSLGQGATEAFF. Full variable domain (remainder filled in from reference TRBV18 and TRBJ1-1): NAGVMQNPRHLVRRRGQEARLRCSPMKGHSHVYWYRQLPEEGLKFMVYLQKENIIDESGMPKERFSAEFPKEGPSILRIQQVVRGDSAAYFCASSLGQGATEAFFGQGTRLTVV.

The chain carries TRBV7-9 and TRBJ2-3, with D hard to call. Deletions cut 2 bases from V and 4 bases from J, with 7 bases between. The CDR3 totals 13 residues. The germline gives CDR1 SEHNR, CDR2 FQNEAQ (reference sequence). CDR3 amino acids: CASSLMTPDTQYF. The CDR3 nucleotides read TGTGCCAGCAGCTTAATGACACCAGATACGCAGTATTTT.

This rearrangement joins TRBV5-1 to TRBJ2-5, with 13 nucleotides matching TRBD2. This CDR3 is 15 amino acids long. The trim removed 6 bases at V and 1 base at J, leaving 3 bases unmatched. Germline CDR1 is SGHRS and CDR2 is YFSETQ. The CDR3 reads CASKLAGGGQETQYF. The CDR3 DNA is TGCGCCAGCAAACTAGCGGGAGGGGGCCAAGAGACCCAGTACTTC.

The rearrangement joins TRBV2 to TRBJ2-7; a possible D gene is TRBD1 (6 bases). CDR1 and CDR2 from the germline V gene are SNHLY and FYNNEI. The CDR3 is 13 amino acids. V lost 6 bases to trimming and J lost 5 bases, with 14 bases between them. CDR3 DNA sequence: TGTGCCAGCAGGCAAACAGGGAACCACGAGCAGTACTTC. Protein product: CASRQTGNHEQYF.